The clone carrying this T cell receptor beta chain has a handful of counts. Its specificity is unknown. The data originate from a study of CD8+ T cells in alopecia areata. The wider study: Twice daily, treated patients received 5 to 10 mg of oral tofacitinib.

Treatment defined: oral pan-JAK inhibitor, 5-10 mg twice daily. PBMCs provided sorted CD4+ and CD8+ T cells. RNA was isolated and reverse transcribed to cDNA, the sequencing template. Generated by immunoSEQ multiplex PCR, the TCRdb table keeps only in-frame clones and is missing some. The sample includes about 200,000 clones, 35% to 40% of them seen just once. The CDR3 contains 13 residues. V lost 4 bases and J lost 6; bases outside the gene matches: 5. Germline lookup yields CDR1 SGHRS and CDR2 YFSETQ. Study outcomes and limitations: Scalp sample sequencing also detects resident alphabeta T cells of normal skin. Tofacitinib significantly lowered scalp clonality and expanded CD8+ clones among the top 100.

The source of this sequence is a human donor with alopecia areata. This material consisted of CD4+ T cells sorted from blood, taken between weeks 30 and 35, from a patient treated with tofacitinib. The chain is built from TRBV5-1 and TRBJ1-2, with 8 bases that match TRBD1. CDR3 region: CASSIQGDDGYTF. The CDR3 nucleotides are TGCGCCAGCAGCATACAGGGGGATGATGGCTACACCTTC.